These 32 T cell receptor beta chains originate from one sample sequenced in a study of T cell responses to AZD1222 COVID-19 vaccine. Produced via immunoSEQ multiplex PCR; TCRdb's table is partial and in-frame only. The sample records about 110,000 clones, approximately 88% being singletons. Sequenced here: peripheral blood, sampled 28 days after the second AZD1222 dose. The receptors shown here come from an adult who received the AZD1222 COVID-19 vaccine.

The chain is built from TRBV5-6 and TRBJ1-5; unclear D gene. CDR1 is SGHDT, CDR2 YYEEEE, per germline. CDR3 length equals 14 residues. Trimming cost V 2 bases and J 2 bases, with 8 bases left between them. The CDR3 loop reads CASSFRQGNQPQHF. The CDR3 DNA sequence: TGTGCCAGCAGCTTTCGGCAGGGCAATCAGCCCCAGCATTTT.

In this sample, this clone turned up once. This sequence joins TRBV10-3 and TRBJ1-2; 8 bases line up with TRBD1. This CDR3 has 15 residues. Trimming took 3 bases from V and 7 from J; bases not matched to a gene: 10. Looked up from germline, CDR1 is ENHRY and CDR2 is SYGVKD. CDR3 amino acids: CAISDDRGEVAGYTF. CDR3 coding DNA: TGTGCCATCAGTGACGACAGGGGCGAAGTAGCTGGCTACACCTTC.

The chain recombines TRBV6-5 with TRBJ1-5; 7 bases line up with TRBD1. CDR1 and CDR2 (germline): MNHEY, SVGAGI. The CDR3 is made up of 14 amino acids. Trimming took 7 bases from V and 4 from J; bases not matched to a gene: 7. CDR3 region: CASIRGTVNQPQHF. The CDR3 bases are TGTGCCAGCATCCGCGGGACAGTAAATCAGCCCCAGCATTTT.

The chain's CDR3 is CATSRDHSSNYGYTF. DNA of the CDR3: TGTGCCACCAGCAGAGATCATAGTTCCAACTATGGCTACACCTTC. J is TRBJ1-2 and V is TRBV15; no reliable D call. V was clipped by 0 bases and J by 2 bases, with 10 bases between them. Germline V lookup: CDR1 LNHNV, CDR2 YYDKDF (reference sequence). CDR3 size: 15 residues.

The chain joins TRBV19 to TRBJ2-3; D gene uncertain. This CDR3 contains 14 residues. Germline values: CDR1 LNHDA, CDR2 SQIVND (reference sequence). Trimming took off 3 bases at V and 0 bases at J, with 7 bases between the two ends. CDR3 amino acids: CASSMAASTDTQYF. The CDR3 bases are TGTGCCAGTAGTATGGCAGCCAGCACAGATACGCAGTATTTT. The variable domain in full, with the rest retrieved from reference TRBV19 and TRBJ2-3, is DGGITQSPKYLFRKEGQNVTLSCEQNLNHDAMYWYRQDPGQGLRLIYYSQIVNDFQKGDIAEGYSVSREKKESFPLTVTSAQKNPTAFYLCASSMAASTDTQYFGPGTRLTVL.

The CDR3 DNA sequence: TGCGCCAGCAGTGAGTCGACGGGGACGAATGAAAAACTGTTTTTT. Encoded protein: CASSESTGTNEKLFF. The chain couples TRBV10-1 to TRBJ1-4; a weak D match, TRBD1 (5 bases). This CDR3 region has 15 residues. Germline CDR1 WNHNN, CDR2 SYGVQD (reference sequence). Trimming took 0 bases from V and 5 from J, leaving 10 bases between them.

J is TRBJ1-2 and V is TRBV12-3 or TRBV12-4; D unclear. CDR3 length: 13 amino acids. The V gene lost 4 bases and the J gene lost 1 base, with 7 bases spanning the gap. As DNA, the CDR3 is TGTGCCAGCAGTTCGGGCCTTAACTATGGCTACACCTTC. Translating gives CASSSGLNYGYTF.

V usage is TRBV5-1 and J usage is TRBJ2-1, with D perhaps TRBD2 (5 bases). Deletions cut 0 bases from V and 6 bases from J, with 7 bases between. The germline V gene encodes CDR1 SGHRS and CDR2 YFSETQ. The length of the CDR3 is 13 residues. Here the CDR3 reads CASSLEGLNEQFF. For the CDR3, the DNA is TGCGCCAGCAGCTTGGAAGGACTCAATGAGCAGTTCTTC.

This clone was observed once. This chain joins TRBV7-8 and TRBJ2-3; D is unclear. The CDR3 length is 15 residues. CDR1 is SGHVS, CDR2 FQNEAQ, per germline. Trimming removed 5 bases at V and 0 bases at J, with 12 bases between. CDR3 in amino acids: CASSLVSISTDTQYF. The CDR3 DNA sequence: TGTGCCAGCAGCCTTGTTTCGATCAGCACAGATACGCAGTATTTT. The whole variable domain, remainder taken from reference TRBV7-8 and TRBJ2-3, is GAGVSQSPRYKVAKRGQDVALRCDPISGHVSLFWYQQALGQGPEFLTYFQNEAQLDKSGLPSDRFFAERPEGSVSTLKIQRTQQEDSAVYLCASSLVSISTDTQYFGPGTRLTVL.

In its sample, this clone was seen once. The same CDR3 arises from other DNA sequences in this sample as well. The J gene is TRBJ1-2, the V gene TRBV7-2; D not certain. V gave up 3 bases and J gave up 0 bases, with 8 bases separating them. The length of the CDR3 is 14 residues. Germline CDR1 reads SGHTA; CDR2 reads FQGNSA. The CDR3 sequence is CASSLSGTNYGYTF. The CDR3, as DNA: TGTGCCAGCAGCTTGTCGGGTACTAACTATGGCTACACCTTC.

The chain links TRBV6-4 to TRBJ1-2; no definite D call. The CDR3 has 15 residues. Germline values: CDR1 MRHNA, CDR2 SNTAGT. The germline V and J ends were trimmed by 2 bases and 4 bases, with 14 bases remaining between them. CDR3 protein: CASSDPETGIYGYTF. Written as DNA, the CDR3 is TGTGCCAGCAGTGACCCAGAAACGGGGATCTATGGCTACACCTTC.

V usage is TRBV7-2 and J usage is TRBJ1-1; D unresolved. CDR1 SGHTA and CDR2 FQGNSA come from the germline V gene. This CDR3 is 13 amino acids long. V lost 5 bases and J lost 5, with 12 bases in between. Here the CDR3 reads CASSPAGWTEAFF. CDR3 coding DNA: TGTGCCAGCAGCCCCGCCGGCTGGACTGAAGCTTTCTTT.

The gene calls are TRBV3-1 (or the pseudogene TRBV3-2) and TRBJ1-2, with TRBD1 matching over 7 bases. Germline CDR1 LGHDT, CDR2 YNNKEL (reference sequence). The CDR3 has 15 residues. J gave up 1 base and V 4 bases, and 6 bases lay outside the gene matches. The CDR3 sequence: CASSLGGQINYGYTF. Written as DNA, the CDR3 is TGTGCCAGCAGCCTAGGGGGACAGATTAACTATGGCTACACCTTC.

The chain couples TRBV5-1 to TRBJ2-2; D is undetermined. Trimming shortened V by 3 bases and J by 2 bases, and 11 bases separated the two germline ends. The CDR3 covers 15 residues. Germline lookup yields CDR1 SGHRS and CDR2 YFSETQ. Here the CDR3 reads CASSYSQDNTGELFF. CDR3 sequence (DNA): TGCGCCAGCAGCTATTCCCAGGATAACACCGGGGAGCTGTTTTTT. Filled out from reference TRBV5-1 and TRBJ2-2, the complete variable domain reads KAGVTQTPRYLIKTRGQQVTLSCSPISGHRSVSWYQQTPGQGLQFLFEYFSETQRNKGNFPGRFSGRQFSNSRSEMNVSTLELGDSALYLCASSYSQDNTGELFFGEGSRLTVL.

This clone came up a few times. The chain has TRBV7-2 and TRBJ1-1; no clear D. Germline CDR1 SGHTA, CDR2 FQGNSA. The CDR3 runs to 13 residues. V was pared by 4 bases and J by 0 bases, with 6 bases between. In DNA, the CDR3 is TGTGCCAGCAGCTACTATATGAACACTGAAGCTTTCTTT. The encoded protein is CASSYYMNTEAFF. The complete variable domain, with remaining parts taken from reference TRBV7-2 and TRBJ1-1, reads GAGVSQSPSNKVTEKGKDVELRCDPISGHTALYWYRQSLGQGLEFLIYFQGNSAPDKSGLPSDRFSAERTGGSVSTLTIQRTQQEDSAVYLCASSYYMNTEAFFGQGTRLTVV.

The chain recombines TRBV13 with TRBJ1-5; the D is unclear. Deletions cut 0 bases from V and 6 bases from J, with 6 bases between. This CDR3 contains 13 residues. CDR1 is PRHDT, CDR2 FYEKMQ, per germline (reference sequence). In DNA, the CDR3 is TGTGCCAGCAGCTTAGGCCTCGGTCAGCCCCAGCATTTT. This gives the protein CASSLGLGQPQHF.

This chain joins TRBV27 and TRBJ1-3, with D perhaps matching TRBD1 (6 bases). The germline V and J ends were trimmed by 6 bases and 1 base, with 19 bases remaining between them. Germline lookup yields CDR1 MNHEY and CDR2 SMNVEV (reference sequence). This CDR3 spans 17 amino acids. CDR3 coding DNA: TGTGCCAGCAGGTCTGGGGGCTTGGGGGATTCTGGAAACACCATATATTTT. Translating gives CASRSGGLGDSGNTIYF.

The genes are TRBV6-5 and TRBJ2-5; TRBD2 aligns across 9 bases. Germline trimming cut 6 bases from V and 2 bases from J; bases unmatched to any gene: 1. Looked up from germline, CDR1 is MNHEY and CDR2 is SVGAGI. CDR3 length: 13 amino acids. CDR3 in DNA: TGTGCCAGCAGGACTAGCGGACAAGAGACCCAGTACTTC. The encoded protein is CASRTSGQETQYF.

This clone has a handful of counts. The CDR3 region has the DNA TGTGCCAGCAGTTTGGAGGGTAATGGCTACACCTTC. Translated: CASSLEGNGYTF. This chain uses TRBV28 with TRBJ1-2; no definite D call. The V gene's germline CDR1 is MDHEN and CDR2 SYDVKM. Trimming took off 3 bases at V and 6 bases at J, with 8 bases between the two ends. This CDR3 has 12 amino acids.

The genes are TRBV19 and TRBJ1-1; no clear D gene. The CDR3 is 14 residues long. Germline lookup yields CDR1 LNHDA and CDR2 SQIVND (reference sequence). Trimming cost V 0 bases and J 1 base, with 6 bases left between them. CDR3 DNA sequence: TGTGCCAGTAGTATAGATACAGCGAACACTGAAGCTTTCTTT. This gives the protein CASSIDTANTEAFF.

This rearrangement joins TRBV18 to TRBJ1-1, with unresolved D. The V gene's germline CDR1 is KGHSH and CDR2 LQKENI. Trimming left V 2 bases short and J 6 bases short, with 10 bases between. This CDR3 has 13 amino acids. Here the CDR3 reads CASSPGDPAEAFF. The CDR3 coding sequence is TGTGCCAGCTCACCAGGCGACCCAGCTGAAGCTTTCTTT.

The V gene is TRBV28, the J gene TRBJ1-5; 7 bases are shared with TRBD1. This CDR3 is 15 amino acids long. J was trimmed by 3 bases and V by 1 base; bases with no gene match: 3. Germline CDR1 MDHEN, CDR2 SYDVKM. CDR3 DNA sequence: TGTGCCAGCAGTTTATCGACAGGGTTCAATCAGCCCCAGCATTTT. This encodes CASSLSTGFNQPQHF.

The V call is TRBV10-3, the J call TRBJ1-6, with a tentative D call TRBD1 (6 bases). The CDR3 contains 12 residues. The germline V gene encodes CDR1 ENHRY and CDR2 SYGVKD. V lost 8 bases and J lost 7, with 9 bases in between. Written as DNA, the CDR3 is TGTGCCATCGCCACAGGGAATTCACCCCTCCACTTT. Its translation: CAIATGNSPLHF.

The chain joins TRBV6-5 to TRBJ2-1; D is perhaps TRBD2 (6 bases). The CDR3 has 15 amino acids. V was clipped by 3 bases and J by 4 bases, with 13 bases between them. Germline values: CDR1 MNHEY, CDR2 SVGAGI. Written as DNA, the CDR3 is TGTGCCAGCAGTTATGCCCATGGGGGGTACAATGAGCAGTTCTTC. Translating gives CASSYAHGGYNEQFF.

This chain uses TRBV5-4 with TRBJ1-1; D gene unclear. The CDR3 has 12 amino acids. Trimming stripped 0 bases from V and 11 bases from J, with 11 bases between. From germline, CDR1 is SGHNT and CDR2 YYREEE (reference sequence). The CDR3: CASSLGEKMAFF. DNA for the CDR3: TGTGCCAGCAGCTTGGGAGAGAAAATGGCTTTCTTT.

The genes are TRBV4-2 and TRBJ2-7; D may be TRBD1 (6 bases). The germline CDR1 and CDR2 sequences are LGHNA and YNFKEQ. V lost 0 bases and J 3 bases, leaving 9 bases between the germline ends. There are 14 residues in the CDR3. The CDR3 region has the DNA TGTGCCAGCAGCCAAGATAGGGGGAACTACGAGCAGTACTTC. Protein sequence: CASSQDRGNYEQYF.

The chain employs TRBV5-4 and TRBJ1-5, with 7 bases lining up with TRBD1. J was trimmed by 0 bases and V by 4 bases; bases with no gene match: 10. Germline V gene lookup returns CDR1 SGHNT and CDR2 YYREEE (reference sequence). This CDR3 has 17 amino acids. The DNA for the CDR3 is TGTGCCAGCAGCCGCCCGGGGACAGCAGATAGCAATCAGCCCCAGCATTTT. Protein sequence: CASSRPGTADSNQPQHF.

The chain recombines TRBV9 with TRBJ2-3; 11 positions agree with TRBD1. This CDR3 comprises 15 residues. V dropped 4 bases and J dropped 2; count of bases not matched to a gene: 3. The V gene's germline CDR1 is SGDLS and CDR2 YYNGEE. Here the CDR3 DNA reads TGTGCCAGCAGCAGGACAGGGGGCACCACAGATACGCAGTATTTT. Amino acids: CASSRTGGTTDTQYF.

CDR3 region: CASSEAEGLAEKLFF. DNA of the CDR3: TGTGCCAGCAGTGAAGCAGAGGGGTTGGCTGAAAAACTGTTTTTT. This chain links TRBV6-1 with TRBJ1-4, with D perhaps matching TRBD1 (5 bases). The CDR3 loop spans 15 amino acids. V lost 0 bases and J 7 bases, leaving 12 bases between the germline ends. Germline-derived CDR1 and CDR2 are MNHNS and SASEGT.

This chain uses TRBV5-4 with TRBJ1-1; D might be TRBD1 (6 bases). Trimming left V 4 bases short and J 1 base short, with 8 bases between. The CDR3 runs 13 residues. CDR1 is SGHNT, CDR2 YYREEE, per germline (reference sequence). The CDR3 nucleotides read TGTGCCAGCAGCGTGGGACAGAACACTGAAGCTTTCTTT. It is translated as CASSVGQNTEAFF.

The chain recombines TRBV29-1 with TRBJ2-1; no firm D call. The CDR3 loop spans 9 amino acids. V lost 3 bases to trimming and J lost 10 bases, with 4 bases between them. Germline V CDR1 and CDR2: SQVTM, ANQGSEA. For the CDR3, the DNA is TGCAGCGTTGACCGGGAGCAGTTCTTC. It translates to CSVDREQFF.

The chain recombines TRBV6-5 with TRBJ1-5; TRBD1 is a possible D gene (5 bases). Germline V lookup: CDR1 MNHEY, CDR2 SVGAGI. CDR3 length: 12 amino acids. Trimming left V 7 bases short and J 7 bases short, with 11 bases between. In DNA, the CDR3 is TGTGCCAGCAACTCAGGGACCCAGCCCCAGCATTTT. It codes for CASNSGTQPQHF.